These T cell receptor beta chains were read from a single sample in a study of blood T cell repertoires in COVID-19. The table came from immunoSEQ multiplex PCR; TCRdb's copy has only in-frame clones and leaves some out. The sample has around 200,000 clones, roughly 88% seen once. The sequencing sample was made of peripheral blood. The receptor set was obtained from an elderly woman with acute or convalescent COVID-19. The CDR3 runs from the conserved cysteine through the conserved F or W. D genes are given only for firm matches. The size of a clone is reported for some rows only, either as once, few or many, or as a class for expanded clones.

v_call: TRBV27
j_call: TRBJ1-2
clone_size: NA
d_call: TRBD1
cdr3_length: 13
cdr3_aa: CASSLFRGNGYTF
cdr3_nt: TGTGCCAGCAGTTTATTCAGGGGGAATGGCTACACCTTC

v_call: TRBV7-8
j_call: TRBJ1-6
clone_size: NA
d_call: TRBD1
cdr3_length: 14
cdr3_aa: CASSPRTGTVPLHF
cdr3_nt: TGTGCCAGCAGCCCTCGGACAGGGACTGTCCCCCTCCACTTT

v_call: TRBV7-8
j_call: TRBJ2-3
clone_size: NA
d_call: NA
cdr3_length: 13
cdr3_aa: CASSLDVGYTQYF
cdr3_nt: TGTGCCAGCAGCTTAGATGTCGGGTATACGCAGTATTTT

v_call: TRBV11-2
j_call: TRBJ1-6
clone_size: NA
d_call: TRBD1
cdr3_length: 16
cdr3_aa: CASSRQGHSYNSPLHF
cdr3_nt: TGTGCCAGCAGCCGACAGGGGCACTCCTATAATTCACCCCTCCACTTT

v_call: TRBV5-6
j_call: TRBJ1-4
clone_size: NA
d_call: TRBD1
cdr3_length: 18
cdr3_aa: CASTEGTGMGQGNEKLFF
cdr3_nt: TGTGCCAGCACGGAGGGGACAGGGATGGGCCAAGGTAATGAAAAACTGTTTTTT

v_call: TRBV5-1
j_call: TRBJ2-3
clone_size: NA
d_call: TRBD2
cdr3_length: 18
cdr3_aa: CASSPGLAVTSPTDTQYF
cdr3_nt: TGCGCCAGCAGCCCCGGACTAGCGGTAACCTCCCCCACAGATACGCAGTATTTT

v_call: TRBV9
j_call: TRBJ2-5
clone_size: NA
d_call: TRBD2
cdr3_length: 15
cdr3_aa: CASSVTSGVQETQYF
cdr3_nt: TGTGCCAGCAGCGTAACTAGCGGGGTTCAAGAGACCCAGTACTTC

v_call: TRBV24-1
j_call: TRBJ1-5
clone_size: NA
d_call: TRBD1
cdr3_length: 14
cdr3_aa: CATSDPTGRQPQHF
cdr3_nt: TGTGCCACCAGTGATCCGACAGGGCGGCAGCCCCAGCATTTT

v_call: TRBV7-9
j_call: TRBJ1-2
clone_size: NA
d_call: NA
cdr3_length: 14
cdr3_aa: CASSLAGQAYGYTF
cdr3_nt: TGTGCCAGCAGCTTAGCTGGCCAGGCCTATGGCTACACCTTC

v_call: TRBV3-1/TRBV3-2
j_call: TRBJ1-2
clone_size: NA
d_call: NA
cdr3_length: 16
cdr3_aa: CASSQGSRPTNYGYTF
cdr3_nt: TGTGCCAGCAGCCAAGGGTCGCGCCCGACTAACTATGGCTACACCTTC

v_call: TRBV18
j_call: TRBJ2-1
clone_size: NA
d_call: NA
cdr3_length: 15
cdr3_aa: CASSPRQTGYNEQFF
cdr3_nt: TGTGCCAGCTCACCTCGCCAAACAGGATACAATGAGCAGTTCTTC

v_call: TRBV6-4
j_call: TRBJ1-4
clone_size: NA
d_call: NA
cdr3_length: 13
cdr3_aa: CASSAGNNEKLFF
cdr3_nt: TGTGCCAGCAGTGCGGGAAACAATGAAAAACTGTTTTTT

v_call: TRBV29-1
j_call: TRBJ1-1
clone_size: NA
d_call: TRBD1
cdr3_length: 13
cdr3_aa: CSVIQGGNTEAFF
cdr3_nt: TGCAGCGTCATACAGGGGGGGAACACTGAAGCTTTCTTT

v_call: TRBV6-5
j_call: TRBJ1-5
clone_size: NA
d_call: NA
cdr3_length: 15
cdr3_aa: CASSRTLYSNQPQHF
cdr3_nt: TGTGCCAGCAGTCGGACATTATATAGCAATCAGCCCCAGCATTTT

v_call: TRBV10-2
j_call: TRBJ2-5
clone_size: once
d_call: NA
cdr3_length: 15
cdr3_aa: CASKDYPGFLETQYF
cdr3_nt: TGCGCCAGCAAAGACTACCCTGGGTTCCTAGAGACCCAGTACTTC

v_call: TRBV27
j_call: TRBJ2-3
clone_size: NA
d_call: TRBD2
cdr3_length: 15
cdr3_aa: CASSLPGGGSDTQYF
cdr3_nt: TGTGCCAGCAGTTTACCGGGGGGAGGATCAGATACGCAGTATTTT

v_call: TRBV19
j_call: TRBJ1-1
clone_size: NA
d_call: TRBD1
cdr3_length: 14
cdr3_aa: CASHSARGSTEAFF
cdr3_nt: TGTGCCAGTCATTCCGCCAGGGGGAGCACTGAAGCTTTCTTT

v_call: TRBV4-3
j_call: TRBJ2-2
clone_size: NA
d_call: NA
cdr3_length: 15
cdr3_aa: CASSPGLTNTGELFF
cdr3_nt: TGCGCCAGCAGCCCGGGACTGACGAACACCGGGGAGCTGTTTTTT

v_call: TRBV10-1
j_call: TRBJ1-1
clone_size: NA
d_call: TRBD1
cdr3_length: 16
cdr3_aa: CASSERTGTLNTEAFF
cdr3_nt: TGCGCCAGCAGTGAGAGGACAGGGACCTTGAACACTGAAGCTTTCTTT

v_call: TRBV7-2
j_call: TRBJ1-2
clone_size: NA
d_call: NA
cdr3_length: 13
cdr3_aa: CASSLGGYNGYTF
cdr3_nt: TGTGCCAGCAGCTTGGGGGGGTACAACGGCTACACCTTC

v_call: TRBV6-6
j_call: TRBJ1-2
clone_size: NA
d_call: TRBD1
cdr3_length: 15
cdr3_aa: CASRMGQRTNYGYTF
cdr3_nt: TGTGCCAGCAGAATGGGACAGCGGACTAACTATGGCTACACCTTC

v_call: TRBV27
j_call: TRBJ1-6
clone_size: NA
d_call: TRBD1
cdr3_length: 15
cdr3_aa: CASSGQGLKGSPLHF
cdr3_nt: TGTGCCAGCAGCGGACAGGGGTTGAAGGGTTCACCCCTCCACTTT

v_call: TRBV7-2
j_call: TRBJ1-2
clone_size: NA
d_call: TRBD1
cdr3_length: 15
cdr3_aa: CASSLDRGWGNGYTF
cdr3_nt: TGTGCCAGCAGCTTAGACAGGGGCTGGGGGAATGGCTACACCTTC

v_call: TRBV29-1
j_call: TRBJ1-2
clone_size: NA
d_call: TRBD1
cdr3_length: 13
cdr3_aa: CSVGQGPLYGYTF
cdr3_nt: TGCAGCGTGGGACAGGGACCACTCTATGGCTACACCTTC

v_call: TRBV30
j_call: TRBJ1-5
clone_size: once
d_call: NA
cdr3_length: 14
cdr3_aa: CAWSRGLGNQPQHF
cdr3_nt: TGTGCCTGGAGTAGGGGGTTGGGCAATCAGCCCCAGCATTTT

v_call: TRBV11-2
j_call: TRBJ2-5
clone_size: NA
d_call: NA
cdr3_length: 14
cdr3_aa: CASSFEGLEETQYF
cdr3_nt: TGTGCCAGCAGCTTTGAGGGCCTGGAAGAGACCCAGTACTTC

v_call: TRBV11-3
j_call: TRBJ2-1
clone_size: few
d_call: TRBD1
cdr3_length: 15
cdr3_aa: CASSLSPGQGNEQFF
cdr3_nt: TGTGCCAGCAGCTTAAGCCCGGGACAGGGGAATGAGCAGTTCTTC

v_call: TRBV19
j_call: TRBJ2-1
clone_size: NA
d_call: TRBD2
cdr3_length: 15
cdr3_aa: CASSESSGVRHEQFF
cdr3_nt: TGTGCCAGTAGCGAGTCTAGCGGGGTTAGGCATGAGCAGTTCTTC

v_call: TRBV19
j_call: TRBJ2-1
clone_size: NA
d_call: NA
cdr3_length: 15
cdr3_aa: CASSPQLASRGEQFF
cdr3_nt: TGTGCCAGTAGTCCCCAACTAGCATCCCGGGGTGAGCAGTTCTTC

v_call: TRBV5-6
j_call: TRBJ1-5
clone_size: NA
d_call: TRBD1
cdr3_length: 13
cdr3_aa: CASSPTGGQPQHF
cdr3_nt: TGTGCCAGCAGCCCGACAGGGGGTCAGCCCCAGCATTTT

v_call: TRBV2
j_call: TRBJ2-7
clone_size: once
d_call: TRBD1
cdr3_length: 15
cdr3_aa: CASSERTGRTYEQYF
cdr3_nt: TGTGCCAGCAGTGAAAGGACAGGCCGGACCTACGAGCAGTACTTC

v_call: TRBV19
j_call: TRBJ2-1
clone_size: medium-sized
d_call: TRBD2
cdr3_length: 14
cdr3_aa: CASSITSGYNEQFF
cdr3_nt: TGTGCCAGTAGTATAACTAGCGGATACAATGAGCAGTTCTTC

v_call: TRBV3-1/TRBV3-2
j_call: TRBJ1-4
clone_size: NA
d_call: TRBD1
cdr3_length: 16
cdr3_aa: CASSRRTGGTNEKLFF
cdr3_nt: TGTGCCAGCAGTCGGCGGACAGGGGGAACTAATGAAAAACTGTTTTTT

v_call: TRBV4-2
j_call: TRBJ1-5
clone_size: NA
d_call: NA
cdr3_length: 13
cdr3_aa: CASSLGVSSPQHF
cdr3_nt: TGTGCCAGCAGCCTCGGGGTTTCATCACCCCAGCATTTT

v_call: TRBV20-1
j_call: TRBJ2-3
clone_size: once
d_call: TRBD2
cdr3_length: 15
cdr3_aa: CSASLAGGSTDTQYF
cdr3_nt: TGCAGTGCTAGTCTAGCGGGGGGCAGCACAGATACGCAGTATTTT

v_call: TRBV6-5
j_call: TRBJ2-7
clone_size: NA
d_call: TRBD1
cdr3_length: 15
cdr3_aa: CASSYSFQGVYEQYF
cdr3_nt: TGTGCCAGCAGTTACTCGTTCCAGGGGGTCTACGAGCAGTACTTC

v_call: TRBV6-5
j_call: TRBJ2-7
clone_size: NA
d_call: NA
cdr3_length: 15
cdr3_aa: CASTYLTGIGYEQYF
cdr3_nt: TGTGCCAGCACTTACTTGACAGGCATTGGCTACGAGCAGTACTTC

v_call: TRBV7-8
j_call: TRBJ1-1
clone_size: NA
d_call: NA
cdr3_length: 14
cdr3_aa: CASSAIWSGTEAFF
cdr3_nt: TGTGCCAGCAGCGCTATATGGAGCGGCACTGAAGCTTTCTTT

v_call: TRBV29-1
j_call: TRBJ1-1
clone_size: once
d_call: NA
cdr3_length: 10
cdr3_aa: CSVGEAEAFF
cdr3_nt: TGCAGCGTTGGTGAGGCTGAAGCTTTCTTT

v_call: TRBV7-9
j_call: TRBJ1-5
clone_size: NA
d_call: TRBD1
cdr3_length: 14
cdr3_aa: CASSPQGAYQPQHF
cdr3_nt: TGTGCCAGCAGCCCCCAGGGGGCATATCAGCCCCAGCATTTT

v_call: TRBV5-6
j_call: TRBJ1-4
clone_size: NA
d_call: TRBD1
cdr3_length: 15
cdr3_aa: CASSFRTGFREKLFF
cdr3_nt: TGTGCCAGCAGCTTTCGGACAGGGTTTCGGGAAAAACTGTTTTTT

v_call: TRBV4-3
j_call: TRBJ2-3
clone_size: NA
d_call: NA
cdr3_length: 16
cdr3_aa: CASSQGGGVMTDTQYF
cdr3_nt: TGCGCCAGCAGCCAAGGAGGCGGGGTAATGACAGATACGCAGTATTTT

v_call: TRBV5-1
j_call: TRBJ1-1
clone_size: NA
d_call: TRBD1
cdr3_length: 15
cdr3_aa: CASSAMTGVNTEAFF
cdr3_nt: TGCGCCAGCAGCGCGATGACAGGGGTGAACACTGAAGCTTTCTTT

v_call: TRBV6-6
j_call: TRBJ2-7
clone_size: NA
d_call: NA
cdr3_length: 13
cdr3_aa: CASSSRGGNEQYF
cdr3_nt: TGTGCCAGCAGTTCCCGTGGGGGGAACGAGCAGTACTTC

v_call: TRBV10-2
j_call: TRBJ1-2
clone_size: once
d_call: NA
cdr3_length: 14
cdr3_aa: CASSDSQGIYGYTF
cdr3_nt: TGCGCCAGCAGTGATAGTCAGGGAATCTATGGCTACACCTTC

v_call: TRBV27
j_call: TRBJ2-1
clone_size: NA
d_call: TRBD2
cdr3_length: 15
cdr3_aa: CASSPGLAGGGKQFF
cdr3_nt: TGTGCCAGCAGTCCCGGACTAGCGGGAGGAGGGAAGCAGTTCTTC

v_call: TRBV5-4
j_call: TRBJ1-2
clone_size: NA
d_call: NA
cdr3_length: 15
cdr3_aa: CASSLPPAGSYGYTF
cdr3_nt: TGTGCCAGCAGCTTACCCCCCGCGGGCTCCTATGGCTACACCTTC

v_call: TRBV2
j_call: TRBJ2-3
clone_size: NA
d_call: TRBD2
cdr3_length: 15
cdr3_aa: CASSLGTSGGDTQYF
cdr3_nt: TGTGCCAGCAGTTTGGGGACTAGCGGGGGAGATACGCAGTATTTT

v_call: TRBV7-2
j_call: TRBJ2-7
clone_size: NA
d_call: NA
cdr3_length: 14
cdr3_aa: CASSSGTLPYEQYF
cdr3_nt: TGTGCCAGCAGCTCCGGGACTTTACCCTACGAGCAGTACTTC